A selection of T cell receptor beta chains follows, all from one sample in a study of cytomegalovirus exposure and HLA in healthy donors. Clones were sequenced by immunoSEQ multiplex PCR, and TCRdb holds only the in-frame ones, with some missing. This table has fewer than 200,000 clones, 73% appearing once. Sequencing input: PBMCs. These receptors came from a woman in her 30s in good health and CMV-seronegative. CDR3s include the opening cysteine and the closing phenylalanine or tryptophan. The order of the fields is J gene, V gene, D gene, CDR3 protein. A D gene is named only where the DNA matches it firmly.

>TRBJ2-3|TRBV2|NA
CASKERQGTDTQYF
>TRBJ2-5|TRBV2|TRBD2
CASSGGLAGGTRPQETQYF
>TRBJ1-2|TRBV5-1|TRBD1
CASSPDPDRGRGYTF
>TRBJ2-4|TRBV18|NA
CASSPRQGGLAKNIQYF
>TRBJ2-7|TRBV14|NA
CASSQDSISYEQYF
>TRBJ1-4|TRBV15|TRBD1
CASSPHRGRGPNEKLFF
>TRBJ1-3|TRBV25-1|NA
CASSESGWSSGNTIYF
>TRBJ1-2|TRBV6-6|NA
CASSYSRGAYGYTF
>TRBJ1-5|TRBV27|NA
CASSRDLGSNQPQHF
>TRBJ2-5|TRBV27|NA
CASSLQGTGQTQYF
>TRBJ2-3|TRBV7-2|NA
CASSPQGAPYTDTQYF
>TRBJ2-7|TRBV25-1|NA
CASSGSGLYEQYF
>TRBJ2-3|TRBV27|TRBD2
CASSGLVGTDTQYF
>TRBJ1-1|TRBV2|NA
CASTLHRVNTEAFF
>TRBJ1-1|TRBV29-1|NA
CSVTGGNPEAFF
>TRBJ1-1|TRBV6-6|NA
CASSYAGESSNTEAFF
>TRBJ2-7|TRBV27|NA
CATAGTFLTLNYEQYF
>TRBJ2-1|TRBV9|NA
CASSSESRNRGDEQFF
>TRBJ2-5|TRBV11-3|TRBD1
CASSFDRGSETQYF
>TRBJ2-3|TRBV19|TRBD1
CASRNRQGDYPIGTQYF
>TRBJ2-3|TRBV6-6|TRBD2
CASSYGGLNTDTQYF
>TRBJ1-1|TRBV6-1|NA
CASGGRPENTEAFF
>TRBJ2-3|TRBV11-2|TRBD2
CASSTSLAGGLDTQYF
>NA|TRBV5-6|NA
CASSLGGAWQGAHEQYF
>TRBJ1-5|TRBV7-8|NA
CASSLVLTGNQPQHF
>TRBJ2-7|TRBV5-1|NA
CASSLAPRGTYEQYF
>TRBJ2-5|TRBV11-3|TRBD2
CASSQSGGRGETQYF
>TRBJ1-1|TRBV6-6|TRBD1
CASSIQGALTEAFF
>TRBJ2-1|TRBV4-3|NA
CASSPWWPYNEQFF
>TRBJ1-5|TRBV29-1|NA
CSVGGLNQPQHF
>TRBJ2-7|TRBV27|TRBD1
CASSIRPGQVYEQYF
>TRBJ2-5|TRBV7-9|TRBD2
CASSPASTGGQETQYF
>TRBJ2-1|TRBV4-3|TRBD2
CASSSTSGSVNEQFF
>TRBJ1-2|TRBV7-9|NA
CASSLDSYGYTF
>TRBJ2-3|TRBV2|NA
CASSEVGKRNTDTQYF
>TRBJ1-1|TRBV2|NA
CASSVAGKNTEAFF
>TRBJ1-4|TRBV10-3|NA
CATAPRGPNEKLFF
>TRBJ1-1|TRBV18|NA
CASSPPEYPEAFF
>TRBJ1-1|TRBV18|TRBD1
CASSPGQATEAFF
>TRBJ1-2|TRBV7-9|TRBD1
CASSLVDRGGGYTF
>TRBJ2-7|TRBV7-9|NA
CASSLIGYGDSVYEQYF
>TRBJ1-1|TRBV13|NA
CASSLGHRAEAFF
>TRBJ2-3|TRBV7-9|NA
CASSLDGASDDTQYF
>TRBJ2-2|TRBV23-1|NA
CASKGGLGPSGELFF
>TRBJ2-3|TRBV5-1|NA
CASSLVAEYTYTQYF
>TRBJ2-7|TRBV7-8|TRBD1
CASSLLYRDRHYEQYF
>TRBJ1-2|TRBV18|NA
CASSPEQGRGGYTF
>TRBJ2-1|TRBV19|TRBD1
CASSIPGQGGYEQFF
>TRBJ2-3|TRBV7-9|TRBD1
CSSSVRDRGMDTQYF
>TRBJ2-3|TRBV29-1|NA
CSVDRQQQDTQYF
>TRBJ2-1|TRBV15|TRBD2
CATSSLLAGGGNEQFF
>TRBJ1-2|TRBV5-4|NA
CASSWGGDGYTF
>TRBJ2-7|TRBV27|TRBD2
CASSQREDHYEQYF
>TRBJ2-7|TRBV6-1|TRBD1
CASRPGQAHYEQYF